This T cell receptor (beta chain) was identified during a study of blood T cell repertoires in COVID-19. In the source study's methods: Estimated nucleated cell counts came from reference gene primer amplification. Sequencing used immunoSEQ multiplex PCR; TCRdb keeps in-frame clones, though not all of them. V and J calls and clone size are copied from that table; D and trimming were computed from the DNA. Found here are approximately 170,000 clones, 70% to 90% of them singletons; the top ten hold 3.5% to 4.5%. CDR1 and CDR2 from the germline V gene are SGHAT and FQNNGV. The CDR3 is made up of 17 amino acids. V was pared by 1 base and J by 4 bases, with 8 bases of the junction left unmatched.

The rearrangement joins TRBV11-2 to TRBJ2-1; 9 nucleotides agree with TRBD2. This sequence originates from a woman aged 70-85 years with acute or convalescent COVID-19. Sequencing was done on a sample of peripheral blood. CDR3 residues: CASSLGHSGSWYNEQFF. The CDR3 DNA reads TGTGCCAGCAGCTTAGGTCATAGCGGGAGTTGGTACAATGAGCAGTTCTTC.